Sequencing of this TCR beta chain was carried out in a study of blood T cell repertoires in COVID-19. The data were produced by immunoSEQ multiplex PCR, yet TCRdb's version contains in-frame clones alone and is incomplete. The sample holds around 150,000 clones, more than 75% seen once. This TCR was sampled from a man aged 55-75 years with acute or convalescent COVID-19. Sequencing used peripheral blood.

The CDR3 DNA reads TGTGCCAGCAGCCCCGGGACAGGGGCCGGGAATGACAATGAGCAGTTCTTC. This encodes CASSPGTGAGNDNEQFF. This chain links TRBV11-3 with TRBJ2-1; 10 bases align to TRBD1. The CDR3 sequence is 17 residues long. In germline, CDR1 is SGHNT, CDR2 YENEEA. The V gene end was trimmed by 5 bases and the J gene end by 5 bases; junction bases not matched to a gene: 12.